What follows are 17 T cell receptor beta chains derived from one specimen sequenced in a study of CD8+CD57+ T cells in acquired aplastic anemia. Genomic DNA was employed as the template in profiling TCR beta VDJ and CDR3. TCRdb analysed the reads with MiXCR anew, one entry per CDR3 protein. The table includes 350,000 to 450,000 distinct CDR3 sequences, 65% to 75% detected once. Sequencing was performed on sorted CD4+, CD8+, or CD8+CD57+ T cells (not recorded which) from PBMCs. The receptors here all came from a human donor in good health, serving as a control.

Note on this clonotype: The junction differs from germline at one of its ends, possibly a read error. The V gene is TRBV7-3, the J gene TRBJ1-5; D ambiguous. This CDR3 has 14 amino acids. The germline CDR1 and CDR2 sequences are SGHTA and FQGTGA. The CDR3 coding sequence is TGTGCCAGCAGCCCGAACGACACGCGGGAGTCACCCCTCTTT. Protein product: CASSPNDTRESPLF.

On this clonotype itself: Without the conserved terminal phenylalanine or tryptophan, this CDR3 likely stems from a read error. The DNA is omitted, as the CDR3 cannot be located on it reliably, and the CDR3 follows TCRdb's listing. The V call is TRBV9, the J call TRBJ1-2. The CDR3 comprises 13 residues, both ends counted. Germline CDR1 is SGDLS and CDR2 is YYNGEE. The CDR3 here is CASSAVAGGGETL.

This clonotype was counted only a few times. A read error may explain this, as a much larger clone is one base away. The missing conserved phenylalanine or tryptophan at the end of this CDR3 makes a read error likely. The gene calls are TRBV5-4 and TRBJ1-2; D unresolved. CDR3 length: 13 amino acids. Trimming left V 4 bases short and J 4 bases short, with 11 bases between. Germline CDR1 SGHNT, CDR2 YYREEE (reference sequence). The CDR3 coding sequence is TGTGCCAGCAGCGTTGGACCGGGCTATGGCTACACCCTC. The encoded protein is CASSVGPGYGYTL.

This CDR3 reads CASIETGVGQPQHF. In DNA, the CDR3 is TGTGCCAGTATCGAGACAGGGGTGGGTCAGCCCCAGCATTTT. The chain joins TRBV19 to TRBJ1-5, with 8 nucleotides matching TRBD1. The CDR3 is 14 residues long. The V segment lost 7 bases and the J segment 6 bases; nucleotides outside the gene matches: 8. From germline, CDR1 is LNHDA and CDR2 SQIVND (reference sequence).

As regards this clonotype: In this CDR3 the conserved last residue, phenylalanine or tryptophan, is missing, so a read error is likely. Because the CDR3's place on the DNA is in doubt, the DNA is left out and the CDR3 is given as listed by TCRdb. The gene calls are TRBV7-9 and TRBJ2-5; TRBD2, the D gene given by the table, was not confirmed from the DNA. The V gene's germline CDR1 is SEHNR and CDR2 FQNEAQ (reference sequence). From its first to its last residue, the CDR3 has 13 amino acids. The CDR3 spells CASSLDWDLQLFG.

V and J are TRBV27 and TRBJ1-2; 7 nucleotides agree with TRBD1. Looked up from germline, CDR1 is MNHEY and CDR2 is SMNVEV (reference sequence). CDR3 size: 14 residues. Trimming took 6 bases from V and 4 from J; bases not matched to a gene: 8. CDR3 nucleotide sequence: TGTGCCAGCAGCGCCTTAGGGACAGTCTATGGCTACACCTTC. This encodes CASSALGTVYGYTF.

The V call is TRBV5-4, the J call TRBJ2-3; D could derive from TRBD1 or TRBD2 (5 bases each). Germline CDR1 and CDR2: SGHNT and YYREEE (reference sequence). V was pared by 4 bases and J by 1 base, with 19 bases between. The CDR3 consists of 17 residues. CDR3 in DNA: TGTGCCAGCAGCCGGGGCGGTGTGGGGTTTCGCACAGATACGCAGTATTTT. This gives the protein CASSRGGVGFRTDTQYF.

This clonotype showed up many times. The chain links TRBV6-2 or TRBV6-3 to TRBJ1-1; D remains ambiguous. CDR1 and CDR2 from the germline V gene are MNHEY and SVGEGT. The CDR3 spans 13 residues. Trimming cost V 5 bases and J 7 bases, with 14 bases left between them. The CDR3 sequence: CASSQETTFEAFF. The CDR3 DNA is TGTGCCAGCAGTCAGGAGACAACCTTTGAAGCTTTCTTT.

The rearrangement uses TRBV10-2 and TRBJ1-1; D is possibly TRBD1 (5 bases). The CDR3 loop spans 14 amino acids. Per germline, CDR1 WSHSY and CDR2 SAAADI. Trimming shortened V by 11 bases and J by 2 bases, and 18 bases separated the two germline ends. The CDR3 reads CAATTWGNNTEAFF. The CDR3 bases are TGCGCCGCGACCACGTGGGGGAATAACACTGAAGCTTTCTTT.

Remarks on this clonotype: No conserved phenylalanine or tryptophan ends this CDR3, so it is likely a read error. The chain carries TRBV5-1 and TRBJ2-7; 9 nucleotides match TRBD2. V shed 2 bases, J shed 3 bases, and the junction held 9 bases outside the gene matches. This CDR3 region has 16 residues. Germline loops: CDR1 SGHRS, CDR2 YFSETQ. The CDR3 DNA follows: TGCGCCAGCAGCTTACGCCAGCGGGGGGACAGCTACGAGCAGTACTCC. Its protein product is CASSLRQRGDSYEQYS.

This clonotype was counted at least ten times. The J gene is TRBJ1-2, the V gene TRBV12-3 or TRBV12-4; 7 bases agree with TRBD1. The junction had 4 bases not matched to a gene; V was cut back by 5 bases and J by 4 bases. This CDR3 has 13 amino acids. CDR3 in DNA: TGTGCCAGCAGTCCCAGACAGGGCTATGGCTACACCTTC. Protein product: CASSPRQGYGYTF.

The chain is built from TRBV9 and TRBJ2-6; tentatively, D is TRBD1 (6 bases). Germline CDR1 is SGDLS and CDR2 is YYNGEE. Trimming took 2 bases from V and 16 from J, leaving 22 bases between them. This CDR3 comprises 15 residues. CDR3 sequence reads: CASSVRQEDTEALTF. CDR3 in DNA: TGTGCCAGCAGCGTCCGACAGGAGGACACTGAAGCTCTGACTTTC.

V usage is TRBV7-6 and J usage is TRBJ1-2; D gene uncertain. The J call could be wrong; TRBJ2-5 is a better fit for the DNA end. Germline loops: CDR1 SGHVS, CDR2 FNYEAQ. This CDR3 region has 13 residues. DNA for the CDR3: TGTGCCAGCAGTGGAGCCGCGGACGAGACCCAGTACTTC. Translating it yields CASSGAADETQYF.

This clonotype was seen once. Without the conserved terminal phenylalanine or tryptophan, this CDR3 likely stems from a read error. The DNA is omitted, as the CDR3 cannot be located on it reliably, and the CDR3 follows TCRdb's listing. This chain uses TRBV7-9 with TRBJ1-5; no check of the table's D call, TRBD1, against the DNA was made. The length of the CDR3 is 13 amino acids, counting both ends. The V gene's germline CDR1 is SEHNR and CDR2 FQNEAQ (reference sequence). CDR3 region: CASSSIRQGGPYE.

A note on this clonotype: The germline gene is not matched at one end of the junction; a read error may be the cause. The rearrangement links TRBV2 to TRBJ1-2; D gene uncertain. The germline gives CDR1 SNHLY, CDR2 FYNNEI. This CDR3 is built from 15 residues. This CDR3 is CASRTDRGLLYAYPF. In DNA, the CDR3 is TGTGCCAGCAGGACGGACCGGGGTTTACTCTATGCCTACCCCTTC.

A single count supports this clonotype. CDR3 in amino acids: CSARLQSIVSEAFF. DNA of the CDR3: TGCAGTGCTAGGTTACAATCGATTGTATCTGAAGCTTTCTTT. This chain joins TRBV20-1 and TRBJ1-1; D is unresolved. Germline lookup yields CDR1 DFQATT and CDR2 SNEGSKA (reference sequence). Trimming pared 3 bases from V and 6 bases from J, leaving 17 bases between. The CDR3 runs to 14 residues.

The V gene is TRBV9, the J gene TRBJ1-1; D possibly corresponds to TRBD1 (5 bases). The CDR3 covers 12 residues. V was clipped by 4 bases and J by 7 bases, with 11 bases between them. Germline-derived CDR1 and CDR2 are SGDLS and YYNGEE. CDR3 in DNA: TGTGCCAGCAGCCTGGGGGATGGTGAAGCTTTCTTT. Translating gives CASSLGDGEAFF.